A selection of T cell receptor beta chains follows, all from one sample in a study of human T cells and chemical hapten exposure. MiXCR, run by TCRdb on the RACE reads, gives a single entry per CDR3 protein. The table shows roughly 100,000 distinct CDR3 sequences, with roughly 12% occurring only once. Material: whole blood, obtained in connection with sensitization to the hapten diphenylcyclopropenone (DPC). The receptors stem from a woman between 50 and 59 years old with alopecia areata. Some clones in this sample may be carry-over from other donors' samples. CDR3s include the opening cysteine and the closing phenylalanine or tryptophan. The D gene is left open where the match is weak. Size values are once, few and many counts, or a class for expanded clones, and some rows have none.

12,TRBV28,-,few,TRBJ1-2,TGTGCCAGCAGTTTACCTTCCTATGGCTACACCTTC,CASSLPSYGYTF
15,TRBV11-3,-,-,TRBJ2-1,TGTGCCAGCAGCTTAGACTCAAGAATCTACAATGAGCAGTTCTTC,CASSLDSRIYNEQFF
15,TRBV7-9,-,-,TRBJ1-1,TGTGCCAGCAGCTTAGGAGGCGGAGGTGGCACTGAAGCTTTCTTT,CASSLGGGGGTEAFF
12,TRBV28,-,-,TRBJ2-3,TGTGCCAGCAAGGGAAACTCAGATACGCAGTATTTT,CASKGNSDTQYF
16,TRBV20-1,TRBD2,many,TRBJ2-7,TGCAGTGCTAGCGGGACTAGCGGGAGTTCAGACTACGAGCAGTACTTC,CSASGTSGSSDYEQYF
15,TRBV27,TRBD2,-,TRBJ2-7,TGTGCCAGCAGACCTGTGACTAGCTTCTCCTACGAGCAGTACTTC,CASRPVTSFSYEQYF
16,TRBV25-1,TRBD2,many,TRBJ2-5,TGTGCCAGCAGTGATCTTCGTAGCGGGAGCGGGGAGACCCAGTACTTC,CASSDLRSGSGETQYF
15,TRBV7-9,-,many,TRBJ2-5,TGTGCCAGCAGCCCACCCCTTCGGGCAGGGGAGACCCAGTACTTC,CASSPPLRAGETQYF
15,TRBV7-8,TRBD1,many,TRBJ2-7,TGTGCCAGCAGCCCCCGACAGGGGCCCACCTACGAGCAGTACTTC,CASSPRQGPTYEQYF
14,TRBV20-1,-,many,TRBJ2-7,TGCAGTGCTAGAGATCCCGCATTTAACGGCGAGCAGTACTTC,CSARDPAFNGEQYF
14,TRBV29-1,-,-,TRBJ2-7,TGCAGCGTTGTGAGCGGACAGAACTCCTACGAGCAGTACTTC,CSVVSGQNSYEQYF
14,TRBV28,TRBD2,few,TRBJ2-7,TGTGCCAGCAGTGGACTAGCGATAACCTACGAGCAGTACTTC,CASSGLAITYEQYF
14,TRBV18,-,many,TRBJ2-5,TGTGCCAGCTCACCTGGACAACTCCAAGAGACCCAGTACTTC,CASSPGQLQETQYF
14,TRBV12-3/TRBV12-4,-,-,TRBJ1-5,TGTGCCAGCAGTACCCCCGGGGGGAATCAGCCCCAGCATTTT,CASSTPGGNQPQHF
13,TRBV7-9,-,-,TRBJ2-7,TGTGCCAGCAGCGACAAAGGGCCATACGAGCAGTACTTC,CASSDKGPYEQYF
13,TRBV11-2,-,few,TRBJ1-1,TGTGCCAGCAGGGGCTATGCGAACACTGAAGCTTTCTTT,CASRGYANTEAFF
14,TRBV7-2,-,-,TRBJ1-1,TGTGCCAGCAGCGCTACCGCAGGTACCAATGAAGCTTTCTTT,CASSATAGTNEAFF
18,TRBV5-1,TRBD2,-,TRBJ2-3,TGCGCCAGCAGCTTGGCTAGCGGGGGGGCCGGTAGCACAGATACGCAGTATTTT,CASSLASGGAGSTDTQYF
18,TRBV3-1,-,-,TRBJ2-1,TGTGCCAGCAGCCAAGGTCTCGGTTTAACGGGGTTCTACAATGAGCAGTTCTTC,CASSQGLGLTGFYNEQFF
13,TRBV25-1,TRBD1,-,TRBJ2-5,TGTGCCAGCAGAGACCAGGGGGTGCAGACCCAGTACTTC,CASRDQGVQTQYF
14,TRBV12-3/TRBV12-4,-,few,TRBJ2-3,TGTGCCAGCAGTTTACGGGGTAGCACAGATACGCAGTATTTT,CASSLRGSTDTQYF
13,TRBV29-1,-,few,TRBJ2-1,TGCAGCGTCGACTATAGCTCCTACAATGAGCAGTTCTTC,CSVDYSSYNEQFF
15,TRBV12-3/TRBV12-4,-,many,TRBJ1-3,TGTGCCAGCAGTTCCAGTGCCCGCTCTGGAAACACCATATATTTT,CASSSSARSGNTIYF
15,TRBV5-1,-,few,TRBJ2-6,TGCGCCAGCAGCAGTGGCAGGGCGCGGGCCAACGTCCTGACTTTC,CASSSGRARANVLTF
16,TRBV18,-,many,TRBJ2-3,TGTGCCAGCTCACCAATCCGGGCAGAGAATTCAGATACGCAGTATTTT,CASSPIRAENSDTQYF
14,TRBV12-3/TRBV12-4,-,many,TRBJ1-5,TGTGCCAGCAGCAAAGGGAACGCCAATCAGCCCCAGCATTTT,CASSKGNANQPQHF
14,TRBV7-8,-,few,TRBJ1-3,TGTGCCAGCAGCTTCCGGGACGGGGGAAACACCATATATTTT,CASSFRDGGNTIYF
13,TRBV18,-,many,TRBJ2-7,TGTGCCAGCTCACCACGCCAGTTCTACGAGCAGTACTTC,CASSPRQFYEQYF